A single T cell receptor beta chain is shown here with its context. The V gene lost 6 bases and the J gene lost 0 bases, with 16 bases spanning the gap. CDR3 size: 16 residues. Germline V CDR1 and CDR2: SEHNR, FQNEAQ (reference sequence). The data are from a study of control samples from healthy donors and cancer patients. The table came from immunoSEQ multiplex PCR; TCRdb's copy has only in-frame clones and leaves some out. In the table there are about 89,000 clones, around nine tenths of which are singletons. What was sequenced was blood. The sequence derives from a man younger than 45 in good health. The J gene is TRBJ2-3, the V gene TRBV7-9; weak D call: TRBD1 (5 bases). CDR3 protein: CASRRPPDISTDTQYF. Written as DNA, the CDR3 is TGTGCCAGCAGACGACCTCCGGACATCAGCACAGATACGCAGTATTTT. The full variable domain, with the rest looked up from reference TRBV7-9 and TRBJ2-3, is DTGVSQNPRHKITKRGQNVTFRCDPISEHNRLYWYRQTLGQGPEFLTYFQNEAQLEKSRLLSDRFSAERPKGSFSTLEIQRTEQGDSAMYLCASRRPPDISTDTQYFGPGTRLTVL.